Described below is a single T cell receptor (beta chain) sequence and its context. This entry belongs to a study of T cell responses to AZD1222 COVID-19 vaccine. The data were produced by immunoSEQ multiplex PCR, yet TCRdb's version contains in-frame clones alone and is incomplete. The sample carries some 180,000 clones, over 80% recorded once. The V gene's germline CDR1 is SEHNR and CDR2 FQNEAQ (reference sequence). The ends were cut back, 4 bases at V and 4 bases at J, with 24 bases in the middle. This CDR3 is built from 18 residues. Sequenced material: peripheral blood, taken on day 0 of AZD1222 vaccination. The chain combines TRBV7-9 with TRBJ2-3; possibly TRBD2 for D (6 bases). The clonotype originates from an adult in good health. Here the CDR3 DNA reads TGTGCCAGCAGCTCCCGAGGTGGTATCGGGAGAGGGGCAGATACGCAGTATTTT. It encodes CASSSRGGIGRGADTQYF.